This entry describes one TCR beta chain. Sequenced by immunoSEQ multiplex PCR; TCRdb stores in-frame clones only, minus some. Counted here are roughly 250,000 clones, approximately 83% occurring once; the ten biggest clones make up 15% to 19%. In germline, CDR1 is SNHLY, CDR2 FYNNEI. V was trimmed by 7 bases and J by 2 bases, leaving 12 bases between them. There are 13 residues in the CDR3. These data belong to a study of blood T cell repertoires in COVID-19. The Seattle patients joined while their infection was active and were tracked longitudinally afterward. The sequence derives from a person aged 70 to 80 with COVID-19, enrolled during active disease. Sample: peripheral blood. The genes are TRBV2 and TRBJ2-7; D is uncertain. CDR3 sequence (DNA): TGTGCCAGCATTCATACTTCCCCCTACGAGCAGTACTTC. Translation gives CASIHTSPYEQYF.